This T cell receptor beta chain was identified in a study of T cell changes during pregnancy in multiple sclerosis. This CDR3 contains 15 residues. V shed 6 bases, J shed 4 bases, and the junction held 8 bases outside the gene matches. Germline V gives CDR1 LNHDA, CDR2 SQIVND (reference sequence). Clones were sequenced by immunoSEQ multiplex PCR, and TCRdb holds only the in-frame ones, with some missing. The sample comprises fewer than 110,000 clones, roughly 92% of which are singletons, and 0.93% rests with the top ten. The rearrangement links TRBV19 to TRBJ1-4, with 7 nucleotides matching TRBD1. The receptor comes from a female donor with multiple sclerosis, enrolled in a pregnancy study. Sequencing was performed on peripheral blood, taken after pregnancy. The CDR3 here is CASSPQGLSNEKLFF. CDR3 DNA sequence: TGTGCCAGTAGCCCACAGGGGCTGAGTAATGAAAAACTGTTTTTT.